The sequence of this TCR beta chain was determined in a study of technical replicates of blood from several donors. V lost 3 bases and J lost 6; bases outside the gene matches: 2. CDR1 and CDR2 (germline): MDHEN, SYDVKM. The CDR3 runs 14 residues. The method was immunoSEQ multiplex PCR; TCRdb's version includes in-frame clones alone and lacks a portion of them. This sample has around 76,000 clones, with 80% to 95% found just once. Material: T cells isolated from PBMCs. The genes are TRBV28 and TRBJ2-7; 13 bases fit TRBD2. This TCR derives from a human donor in good health. The CDR3 sequence is CASSLGLAGFEQYF. In nucleotides, the CDR3 is TGTGCCAGCAGTTTGGGACTAGCGGGGTTCGAGCAGTACTTC.